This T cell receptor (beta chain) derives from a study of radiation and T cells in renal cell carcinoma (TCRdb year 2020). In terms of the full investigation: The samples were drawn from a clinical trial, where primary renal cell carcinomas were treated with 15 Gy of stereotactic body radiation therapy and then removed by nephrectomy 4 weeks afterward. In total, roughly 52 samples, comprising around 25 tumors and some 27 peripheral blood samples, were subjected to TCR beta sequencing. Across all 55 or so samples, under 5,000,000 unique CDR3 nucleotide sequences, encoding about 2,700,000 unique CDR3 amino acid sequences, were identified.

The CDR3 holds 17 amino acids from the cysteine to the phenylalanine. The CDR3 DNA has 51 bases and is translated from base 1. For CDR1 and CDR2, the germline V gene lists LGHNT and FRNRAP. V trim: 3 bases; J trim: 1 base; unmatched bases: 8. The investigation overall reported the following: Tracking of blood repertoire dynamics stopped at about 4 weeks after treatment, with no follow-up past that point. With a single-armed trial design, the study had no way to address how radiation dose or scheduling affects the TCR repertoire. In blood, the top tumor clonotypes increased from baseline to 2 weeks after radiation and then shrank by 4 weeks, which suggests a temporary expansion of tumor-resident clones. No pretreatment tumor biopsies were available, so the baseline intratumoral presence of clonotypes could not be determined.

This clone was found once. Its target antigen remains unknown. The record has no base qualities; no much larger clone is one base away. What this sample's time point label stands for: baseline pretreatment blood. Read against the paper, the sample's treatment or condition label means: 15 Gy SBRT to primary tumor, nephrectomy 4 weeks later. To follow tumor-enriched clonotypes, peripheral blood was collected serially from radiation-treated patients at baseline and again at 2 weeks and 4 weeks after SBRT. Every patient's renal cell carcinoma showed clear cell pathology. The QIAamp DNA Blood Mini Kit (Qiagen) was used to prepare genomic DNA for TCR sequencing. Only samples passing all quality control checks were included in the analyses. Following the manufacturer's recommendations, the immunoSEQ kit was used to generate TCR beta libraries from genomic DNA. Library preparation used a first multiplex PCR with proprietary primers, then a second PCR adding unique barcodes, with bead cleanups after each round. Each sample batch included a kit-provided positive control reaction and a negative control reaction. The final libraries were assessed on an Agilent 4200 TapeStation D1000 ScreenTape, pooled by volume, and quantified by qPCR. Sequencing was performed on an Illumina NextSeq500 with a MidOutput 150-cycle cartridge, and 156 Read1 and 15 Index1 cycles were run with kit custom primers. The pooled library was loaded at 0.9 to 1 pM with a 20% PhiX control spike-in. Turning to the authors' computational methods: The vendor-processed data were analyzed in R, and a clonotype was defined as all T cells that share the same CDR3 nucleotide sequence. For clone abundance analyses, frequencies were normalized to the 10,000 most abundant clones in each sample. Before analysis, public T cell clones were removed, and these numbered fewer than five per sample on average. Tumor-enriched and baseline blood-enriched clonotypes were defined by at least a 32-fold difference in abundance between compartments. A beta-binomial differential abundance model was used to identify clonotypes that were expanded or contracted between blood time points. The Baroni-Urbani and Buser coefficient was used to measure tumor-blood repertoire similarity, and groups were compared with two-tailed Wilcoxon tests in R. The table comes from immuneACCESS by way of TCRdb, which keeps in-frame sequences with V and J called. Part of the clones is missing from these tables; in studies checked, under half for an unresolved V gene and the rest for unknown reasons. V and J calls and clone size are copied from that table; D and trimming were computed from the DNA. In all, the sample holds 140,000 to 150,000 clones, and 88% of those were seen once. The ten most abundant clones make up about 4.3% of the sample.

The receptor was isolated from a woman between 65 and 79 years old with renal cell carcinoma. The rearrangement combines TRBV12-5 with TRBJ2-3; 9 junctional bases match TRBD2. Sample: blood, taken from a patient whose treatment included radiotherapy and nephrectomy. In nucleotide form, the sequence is TGTGCTAGTGGTTTCCCCATTTCTAGCGGGGGCACAGATACGCAGTATTTT. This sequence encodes CASGFPISSGGTDTQYF.